The 5 T cell receptor beta chains listed next were all sequenced from one sample in a study of blood T cell repertoires in COVID-19. TCRdb keeps only in-frame clones here, not all; method: immunoSEQ multiplex PCR. Of hundreds of thousands of clones listed, roughly 90% are singletons. The source material was PBMCs or T cells enriched from blood (not recorded which). Receptors originate from a woman younger than 35 who had recovered from COVID-19.

The chain is built from TRBV19 and TRBJ1-2; 8 bases are a match to TRBD1. Trimming cost V 3 bases and J 3 bases; bases outside gene matches: 6. Germline CDR1 reads LNHDA; CDR2 reads SQIVND (reference sequence). The CDR3 spans 15 residues. DNA for the CDR3: TGTGCCAGTAGTATCTTAGGACAGGGTGACTATGGCTACACCTTC. It specifies CASSILGQGDYGYTF.

The V gene is TRBV19, the J gene TRBJ2-1; 13 nucleotides match TRBD2. V shed 4 bases, J shed 6 bases, and the junction held 3 bases outside the gene matches. The CDR3 sequence is 15 residues long. Germline loops: CDR1 LNHDA, CDR2 SQIVND (reference sequence). CDR3 nucleotides: TGTGCCAGTAGTACACTAGCGGGAGGGCGCAATGAGCAGTTCTTC. Residues: CASSTLAGGRNEQFF.

The V gene is TRBV3-1 (or the pseudogene TRBV3-2), the J gene TRBJ2-7; possible D gene TRBD1, 5 bases. Germline V gene lookup returns CDR1 LGHDT and CDR2 YNNKEL (reference sequence). Trimming took off 5 bases at V and 5 bases at J, with 16 bases between the two ends. This CDR3 is 14 amino acids long. The DNA of the CDR3 is TGTGCCAGCAGCTTCCGGGCCAGGGCAAACGAGCAGTACTTC. It encodes CASSFRARANEQYF.

This chain uses TRBV28 with TRBJ1-1; D remains unclear. Trimming stripped 6 bases from V and 11 bases from J, with 16 bases between. Per germline, CDR1 MDHEN and CDR2 SYDVKM. The CDR3 runs to 12 residues. DNA for the CDR3: TGTGCCAGCAGCACCGGACTCCCTCGGGCTTTCTTT. Amino acid sequence: CASSTGLPRAFF.

This clone was observed a few times. V and J are TRBV5-1 and TRBJ2-1; a weak D match, TRBD2 (6 bases). Germline V gene sequence: CDR1 SGHRS, CDR2 YFSETQ. Between the trimmed V and J ends, which lost 0 bases and 10 bases, there was a span of 11 bases. CDR3 length: 13 residues. CDR3 sequence: CASSLGTGGEQFF. The CDR3 DNA follows: TGCGCCAGCAGCTTGGGAACCGGGGGAGAGCAGTTCTTC.